This T cell receptor (beta chain) was identified in a study of blood T cell repertoires in COVID-19. About the research overall: Italy, Spain and the United States were the sources of the convalescent and acute COVID-19 samples. From T cells, B-cell-depleted T cells, or PBMCs came the material, which was cDNA or gDNA.

Trimming took 5 bases from V and 5 from J, leaving 22 bases between them. CDR3 length: 16 amino acids. CDR1 and CDR2 (germline): SGHRS, YFSETQ. Seattle patient enrollment occurred during active infection, with longitudinal follow-up thereafter. TCRdb's copy holds only in-frame clones and misses some; the assay was immunoSEQ multiplex PCR. The profile shows about 340,000 clones, 75% to 90% of them singletons. The source is a woman between 55 and 75 years old with COVID-19, enrolled during active disease. V is TRBV5-1 and J is TRBJ2-5; the D gene is possibly TRBD1 (6 bases). Sequences were obtained from peripheral blood. The CDR3 nucleotides read TGCGCCAGCAGGTACCAAACCACAGGGTATCAGGAGACCCAGTACTTC. Translated: CASRYQTTGYQETQYF.